What follows are 16 T cell receptor beta chains derived from one specimen sequenced in a study of patients and donors after allogeneic stem cell transplantation. TCRdb independently ran MiXCR on the RT-PCR reads; one entry per CDR3 protein. The sample shows about 960,000 distinct CDR3 sequences, roughly 18% of them seen only once. The sample consisted of blood, either unsorted or a sorted T cell fraction (not recorded which). The source of these receptors is a human donor who was either an allogeneic HSCT recipient or a stem cell or donor lymphocyte infusion donor (not recorded which). It is not recorded whose cells these are; they may come from a transplant donor.

In this sample, this clonotype turned up a few times. The rearrangement uses TRBV27 and TRBJ2-7; tentative D call: TRBD1 (6 bases). Germline V gives CDR1 MNHEY, CDR2 SMNVEV (reference sequence). Trimming left V 5 bases short and J 7 bases short, with 27 bases between. The CDR3 is 17 amino acids. The CDR3 is CASSPTPLRQGSLEQYF. As DNA, the CDR3 is TGTGCCAGCAGTCCGACCCCCTTGCGGCAGGGGAGTCTAGAGCAGTACTTC.

This clonotype was recorded a few times. CDR3: CSAADRGLNSPLHF. CDR3 bases: TGCAGTGCTGCCGACAGGGGGCTGAATTCACCCCTCCACTTT. This chain connects TRBV20-1 to TRBJ1-6; 10 nucleotides line up with TRBD1. With 5 bases clipped from V and 7 bases from J, the junction kept 5 bases outside the gene matches. The CDR3 runs 14 residues. Germline V gene lookup returns CDR1 DFQATT and CDR2 SNEGSKA (reference sequence).

This clonotype was detected many times. This sequence joins TRBV11-2 and TRBJ2-1, with 12 bases identical to TRBD2. Per germline, CDR1 SGHAT and CDR2 FQNNGV. CDR3 length equals 15 residues. The J segment lost 7 bases and the V segment lost 5 bases, leaving 6 bases of the junction unmatched. The CDR3 spells CASSPSGRAGNEQFF. The CDR3 DNA is TGTGCCAGCAGCCCTAGCGGGAGGGCCGGGAATGAGCAGTTCTTC.

The chain uses TRBV21-1 and TRBJ2-1; the table calls TRBD2, which could not be checked here. TRBV21-1 is marked as a pseudogene. CDR3 length: 18 residues. This chain's CDR3 is CASSHNLPSGRAFDEQFF. Written as DNA, the CDR3 is TGTGCCAGCAGTCACAACCTCCCTAGCGGGAGGGCGTTCGATGAGCAGTTCTTC.

V gene TRBV11-2 combines with J gene TRBJ2-7; a possible D gene is TRBD1 (5 bases). Germline CDR1 and CDR2: SGHAT and FQNNGV. The CDR3 has 13 amino acids. Deletions cut 5 bases from V and 3 bases from J, with 11 bases between. CDR3 region: CASSPHRNYEQYF. CDR3 sequence (DNA): TGTGCCAGCAGCCCTCACAGGAACTACGAGCAGTACTTC.

This clonotype was counted a few times. The genes are TRBV5-1 and TRBJ2-7; D remains unclear. The V end was cut by 3 bases, the J end by 3 bases, with 19 bases between. The CDR3 has 16 amino acids. The germline CDR1 and CDR2 sequences are SGHRS and YFSETQ. The CDR3 nucleotides are TGCGCCAGCAGCTCGGGCCGTCACCCTCCCCTCTACGAGCAGTACTTC. Translation gives CASSSGRHPPLYEQYF.

The chain joins TRBV12-3 or TRBV12-4 to TRBJ1-3; D is undetermined. V was clipped by 7 bases and J by 4 bases, with 17 bases between them. The CDR3 runs 15 residues. CDR3 DNA sequence: TGTGCCAGCAAATCCTTTGCGGTGTTGGGAAACACCATATATTTT. Its translation is CASKSFAVLGNTIYF.

This chain links TRBV19 with TRBJ1-2, with D possibly matching TRBD1 (5 bases). Per the germline V gene, CDR1 is LNHDA and CDR2 is SQIVND (reference sequence). CDR3 size: 13 residues. Trimming took off 6 bases at V and 2 bases at J, with 10 bases between the two ends. The CDR3 loop reads CASRRGENYGYTF. In nucleotides, the CDR3 is TGTGCCAGTAGACGGGGGGAGAACTATGGCTACACCTTC. The variable domain in full, with the rest retrieved from reference TRBV19 and TRBJ1-2, is DGGITQSPKYLFRKEGQNVTLSCEQNLNHDAMYWYRQDPGQGLRLIYYSQIVNDFQKGDIAEGYSVSREKKESFPLTVTSAQKNPTAFYLCASRRGENYGYTFGSGTRLTVV.

This clonotype was counted between two and nine times. The V gene is TRBV27, the J gene TRBJ2-1; 7 nucleotides match TRBD1. The junction had 7 bases not matched to a gene; V was cut back by 2 bases and J by 3 bases. Germline CDR1 reads MNHEY; CDR2 reads SMNVEV (reference sequence). This CDR3 is built from 16 residues. Here the CDR3 DNA reads TGTGCCAGCAGTTTAAGAACAGGGGCATACTACAATGAGCAGTTCTTC. This gives the protein CASSLRTGAYYNEQFF.

This clonotype showed up just a few times. The chain employs TRBV7-9 and TRBJ2-7; no firm D call. CDR3 length: 14 residues. The V gene lost 3 bases and the J gene lost 5 bases, with 14 bases spanning the gap. Germline V gene data show CDR1 as SEHNR and CDR2 as FQNEAQ (reference sequence). The CDR3 spells CASSFWADFNEQYF. The DNA of the CDR3 is TGTGCCAGCAGCTTCTGGGCGGATTTCAACGAGCAGTACTTC.

This clonotype has more than one count but fewer than ten. This chain uses TRBV5-1 with TRBJ1-2; D is uncertain. The V gene's germline CDR1 is SGHRS and CDR2 YFSETQ. The CDR3 is 13 amino acids. Trimming took off 1 base at V and 5 bases at J, with 9 bases between the two ends. The CDR3 sequence is CASSLSKQYGYTF. CDR3 in DNA: TGCGCCAGCAGCTTGAGCAAGCAGTATGGCTACACCTTC.

In this sample, this clonotype turned up many times. The CDR3 sequence is CASRKGTSGIAANEQFF. The CDR3 DNA reads as TGTGCCAGCAGGAAGGGGACTAGCGGGATAGCGGCCAATGAGCAGTTCTTC. The chain uses TRBV12-3 or TRBV12-4 and TRBJ2-1; 13 bases are a match to TRBD2. The V gene end was trimmed by 6 bases and the J gene end by 6 bases; junction bases not matched to a gene: 11. The CDR3 has 17 residues.

This chain joins TRBV6-1 and TRBJ1-2; weak D call: TRBD1 (6 bases). Germline CDR1 and CDR2: MNHNS and SASEGT. V lost 8 bases and J 4 bases, leaving 17 bases between the germline ends. The CDR3 loop spans 14 amino acids. The CDR3 is CASGPGQSGYGYTF. CDR3 DNA: TGTGCCAGCGGACCCGGACAGAGTGGCTATGGCTACACCTTC.

The chain is built from TRBV25-1 and TRBJ1-1; no clear D. The CDR3 runs to 14 residues. Trimming pared 0 bases from V and 7 bases from J, leaving 12 bases between. From germline, CDR1 is MGHDK and CDR2 SYGVNS. The CDR3 spells CASSEYGPRVEAFF. The CDR3 nucleotides are TGTGCCAGCAGTGAATATGGACCCCGGGTTGAAGCTTTCTTT.

This clonotype was observed a handful of times. The chain combines TRBV30 with TRBJ2-3; D is possibly TRBD1 (7 bases). The germline V and J ends were trimmed by 1 base and 3 bases, with 11 bases remaining between them. The length of the CDR3 is 14 residues. Germline CDR1 reads GTSNPN; CDR2 reads SVGIG (reference sequence). The CDR3 loop reads CAWSDAGGTDTQYF. DNA for the CDR3: TGTGCCTGGAGTGATGCAGGGGGGACAGATACGCAGTATTTT. Supplemented by reference TRBV30 and TRBJ2-3, the full variable domain reads SQTIHQWPATLVQPVGSPLSLECTVEGTSNPNLYWYRQAAGRGLQLLFYSVGIGQISSEVPQNLSASRPQDRQFILSSKKLLLSDSGFYLCAWSDAGGTDTQYFGPGTRLTVL.

The chain joins TRBV27 to TRBJ1-4; D is possibly TRBD1 (6 bases). Trimming pared 3 bases from V and 8 bases from J, leaving 19 bases between. CDR1 and CDR2 (germline): MNHEY, SMNVEV (reference sequence). The CDR3 sequence is 16 residues long. CDR3 loop: CASSFISGAFYEKLFF. The CDR3 DNA sequence: TGTGCCAGCAGTTTTATATCGGGGGCGTTCTACGAAAAACTGTTTTTT. The complete variable domain, with remaining parts taken from reference TRBV27 and TRBJ1-4, reads EAQVTQNPRYLITVTGKKLTVTCSQNMNHEYMSWYRQDPGLGLRQIYYSMNVEVTDKGDVPEGYKVSRKEKRNFPLILESPSPNQTSLYFCASSFISGAFYEKLFFGSGTQLSVL.